The 8 T cell receptor beta chains below come from one sample, sequenced in a study of CD8+ T cells in alopecia areata. RNA extraction and reverse transcription yielded cDNA as sequencing template. Sequencing was performed with immunoSEQ multiplex PCR; in TCRdb, only in-frame clones are kept and a portion is missing. The sample has 150,000 to 200,000 clones, 59% seen once. This sample comprised CD4+ T cells sorted from blood, obtained at week 0. Receptors were obtained from a human donor with alopecia areata.

The chain uses TRBV30 and TRBJ1-5; unclear D gene. Germline CDR1 GTSNPN, CDR2 SVGIG (reference sequence). This CDR3 region has 14 residues. Trimming took off 1 base at V and 0 bases at J, with 7 bases between the two ends. The CDR3 sequence is CAWSETDSNQPQHF. CDR3 coding DNA: TGTGCCTGGAGTGAAACAGATAGCAATCAGCCCCAGCATTTT.

The chain has TRBV15 and TRBJ2-3; 7 bases are a match to TRBD1. CDR3 size: 16 residues. Trimming removed 3 bases from V and 2 bases from J; junction bases left unmatched: 8. CDR1 and CDR2 (germline): LNHNV, YYDKDF (reference sequence). CDR3 in amino acids: CATSRNQGDPTDTQYF. The DNA for the CDR3 is TGTGCCACCAGCAGGAACCAGGGGGACCCCACAGATACGCAGTATTTT.

The rearrangement links TRBV4-2 to TRBJ2-3; D possibly corresponds to TRBD2 (5 bases). Trimming shortened V by 4 bases and J by 5 bases, and 13 bases separated the two germline ends. The CDR3 has 14 residues. CDR1 is LGHNA, CDR2 YNFKEQ, per germline. The CDR3 is CASSPGSPQDTQYF. DNA for the CDR3: TGTGCCAGCAGCCCGGGGTCCCCACAAGATACGCAGTATTTT.

The chain joins TRBV20-1 to TRBJ2-7; D remains ambiguous. Trimming left V 3 bases short and J 2 bases short, with 5 bases between. This CDR3 is built from 11 residues. CDR1 is DFQATT and CDR2 is SNEGSKA in the germline V gene (reference sequence). The CDR3 DNA reads as TGCAGTGCTAGGGCGACCTACGAGCAGTACTTC. This gives the protein CSARATYEQYF.

This clone was detected only a few times. This rearrangement joins TRBV19 to TRBJ2-1; D might be TRBD2 (5 bases). V was trimmed by 6 bases and J by 1 base, leaving 10 bases between them. The CDR3 is 14 residues long. The V gene's germline CDR1 is LNHDA and CDR2 SQIVND (reference sequence). As DNA, the CDR3 is TGTGCCAGTAGCACCCCGGGATCCTACAATGAGCAGTTCTTC. Amino acids: CASSTPGSYNEQFF.

The chain employs TRBV5-1 and TRBJ2-7; TRBD1 matches 9 bases. V was pared by 3 bases and J by 7 bases, with 8 bases of the junction left unmatched. Germline V gene lookup returns CDR1 SGHRS and CDR2 YFSETQ. This CDR3 spans 14 amino acids. The CDR3 bases are TGCGCCAGCAGCTCGGGACAGGGTTTCGGGGAGCAGTACTTC. It translates to CASSSGQGFGEQYF.

This clone appeared a few times. The chain links TRBV7-2 to TRBJ2-1; 7 positions match TRBD1. V was pared by 1 base and J by 4 bases, with 4 bases of the junction left unmatched. Germline values: CDR1 SGHTA, CDR2 FQGNSA. The CDR3 covers 15 residues. The CDR3 nucleotides read TGTGCCAGCAGCTTAGACAGGGGAGATTACAATGAGCAGTTCTTC. It translates to CASSLDRGDYNEQFF.

The rearrangement links TRBV4-1 to TRBJ1-5; D unclear. The CDR3 is made up of 16 amino acids. Between the trimmed V and J ends, which lost 1 base and 0 bases, there was a span of 10 bases. CDR1 and CDR2 (germline): MGHRA, YSYEKL. This CDR3 reads CASSQGSRTSNQPQHF. The CDR3 DNA follows: TGCGCCAGCAGCCAAGGATCCAGGACTAGCAATCAGCCCCAGCATTTT.